The following is a TCR beta chain sequence with its context. This sample stems from a study of tumor T cells in aggressive B-cell lymphoma. Only in-frame clones appear in the TCRdb table, and some are missing; sequencing was by immunoSEQ multiplex PCR. The sample includes some 3,000 clones, almost 85% seen only once; the top ten take less than 20%. V was cut by 4 bases and J by 4 bases, with 19 bases left in between. CDR3 length: 17 amino acids. Germline V gene sequence: CDR1 MGHRA, CDR2 YSYEKL. This chain uses TRBV4-1 with TRBJ2-2, with D tentatively TRBD2 (6 bases). The specimen sequenced was tumor tissue. The TCR sequence derives from an adult with diffuse large B cell lymphoma. Some clones in this sample may be carry-over from other donors' samples. The CDR3 is CASSPVAGGTSTGELFF. The CDR3, as DNA: TGCGCCAGCAGCCCAGTGGCCGGGGGAACGAGCACCGGGGAGCTGTTTTTT.